What follows is one T cell receptor (beta chain) and its context. The sample belongs to a study of cytomegalovirus exposure and HLA in healthy donors. 13 Jbeta primers and 60 Vbeta primers were used for the PCR. Under the authors' procedure: The authors later counted 75 million to 90 million unique TCR beta chains, 9.5 million to 11 million of them shared. The assay was immunoSEQ multiplex PCR, and TCRdb's table has in-frame clones only and misses some. V and J calls and clone size follow that table, whereas D and trimming were derived from the DNA. The table includes 250,000 to 350,000 clones, 80% detected once. CDR3 length: 14 residues. CDR1 is LNHDA and CDR2 is SQIVND in the germline V gene (reference sequence). Deletions cut 5 bases from V and 0 bases from J, with 8 bases between.

The material sequenced was PBMCs. The clonotype was recovered from a girl aged 2 to 9 in good health and CMV-seronegative. The chain combines TRBV19 with TRBJ1-3; D might be TRBD1 (5 bases). In DNA, the CDR3 is TGTGCCAGTAGTCAGGGTCTCTCTGGAAACACCATATATTTT. It specifies CASSQGLSGNTIYF.